This entry lists 22 T cell receptor beta chains sequenced from one sample in a study of T-cell memory formation after mild COVID-19. TCRdb itself ran the 5' RACE reads through MiXCR, one entry per CDR3 protein. The profile shows hundreds of thousands of distinct CDR3 sequences, around 15% of them singletons. Sequences were obtained from PBMCs or a T cell subset sorted from them (not recorded which). The receptors come from a man between 18 and 35 years old who had mild COVID-19 (a few samples of this study predate the infection). Cell type and time point are not known.

At least ten counts were recorded for this clonotype. This chain uses TRBV5-1 with TRBJ2-7; TRBD2 matches at 13 bases. J gave up 4 bases and V 4 bases, and 11 bases lay outside the gene matches. CDR1 and CDR2 (germline): SGHRS, YFSETQ. This CDR3 spans 17 amino acids. DNA of the CDR3: TGCGCCAGCAGCCCCTGGACTAGCGGGGGAACGGGGTACGAGCAGTACTTC. Protein sequence: CASSPWTSGGTGYEQYF.

The CDR3 reads CASSIVSAGANNEQFF. The CDR3 DNA reads TGTGCCAGTAGTATAGTCTCGGCAGGGGCAAACAATGAGCAGTTCTTC. The chain is built from TRBV19 and TRBJ2-1; possibly TRBD1 for D (6 bases). The CDR3 contains 16 residues. V shed 1 base and J shed 5 bases, with 15 bases lying between them. CDR1 LNHDA and CDR2 SQIVND come from the germline V gene (reference sequence).

A few counts support this clonotype. The chain has TRBV10-3 and TRBJ2-2, with D maybe TRBD1 (5 bases). Looked up from germline, CDR1 is ENHRY and CDR2 is SYGVKD. The CDR3 is 15 residues long. Trimming took 2 bases from V and 3 from J, leaving 10 bases between them. The CDR3: CAISEPLGDTGELFF. CDR3 sequence (DNA): TGTGCCATCAGTGAGCCCCTAGGGGACACCGGGGAGCTGTTTTTT.

This clonotype was observed a few times. J is TRBJ1-2 and V is TRBV20-1, with TRBD1 identical over 8 bases. This CDR3 comprises 13 residues. V shed 0 bases, J shed 8 bases, and the junction held 5 bases outside the gene matches. The germline V gene encodes CDR1 DFQATT and CDR2 SNEGSKA (reference sequence). CDR3 DNA: TGCAGTGCTAGAGAACCGGACAGGGAGGGCTACACCTTC. Translating gives CSAREPDREGYTF.

The V call is TRBV5-1, the J call TRBJ2-3; 10 nucleotides align to TRBD1. The V and J ends lost 4 bases and 3 bases, in that order; junction bases with no gene match: 5. The CDR3 runs 15 residues. Germline CDR1 and CDR2: SGHRS and YFSETQ. CDR3 protein: CASSTGTGVTDTQYF. The CDR3 region has the DNA TGCGCCAGCAGCACCGGGACAGGGGTAACAGATACGCAGTATTTT. The complete variable domain, with remaining parts taken from reference TRBV5-1 and TRBJ2-3, reads KAGVTQTPRYLIKTRGQQVTLSCSPISGHRSVSWYQQTPGQGLQFLFEYFSETQRNKGNFPGRFSGRQFSNSRSEMNVSTLELGDSALYLCASSTGTGVTDTQYFGPGTRLTVL.

The rearrangement joins TRBV5-1 to TRBJ2-1; D may be TRBD1 (5 bases). There are 15 residues in the CDR3. Per germline, CDR1 SGHRS and CDR2 YFSETQ. V lost 0 bases, J lost 6 bases, and 13 bases lay in between. As DNA, the CDR3 is TGCGCCAGCAGCTTGGCCGCAGGGTCAAGCAATGAGCAGTTCTTC. This gives the protein CASSLAAGSSNEQFF.

V and J are TRBV4-2 and TRBJ2-3, with a tentative D call TRBD1 (5 bases). The ends were cut back, 8 bases at V and 0 bases at J, with 12 bases in the middle. The CDR3 loop spans 14 amino acids. Germline lookup yields CDR1 LGHNA and CDR2 YNFKEQ. For the CDR3, the DNA is TGTGCCAGCTCCTGGGGCGCGAGCACAGATACGCAGTATTTT. Protein: CASSWGASTDTQYF.

This clonotype was counted between two and nine times. The chain links TRBV20-1 to TRBJ2-2; possible D gene TRBD2, 5 bases. This CDR3 has 14 residues. Germline V CDR1 and CDR2: DFQATT, SNEGSKA (reference sequence). V lost 5 bases and J lost 3, with 13 bases in between. CDR3 nucleotide sequence: TGCAGTGCTGGCCTCGAGGGTGACACCGGGGAGCTGTTTTTT. It translates to CSAGLEGDTGELFF.

The chain carries TRBV12-3 or TRBV12-4 and TRBJ1-2; no definite D call. The CDR3 length is 14 residues. V was cut by 0 bases and J by 4 bases, with 9 bases left in between. The CDR3, as DNA: TGTGCCAGCAGTTTAGCGCAGGCAGGCTATGGCTACACCTTC. Its translation is CASSLAQAGYGYTF.

This clonotype has at least ten counts. An end of the junction does not agree with germline; a read error may underlie this. This chain joins TRBV20-1 and TRBJ2-6; D is possibly TRBD2 (7 bases). CDR1 is DFQATT, CDR2 SNEGSKA, per germline (reference sequence). This CDR3 spans 21 amino acids. The DNA for the CDR3 is TGCAGTGCTAGAGGGGGGGGCAGGCATACCGAGGGAAGCTCTGCGGCCAACGTCCTGACTTTC. Encoded protein: CSARGGGRHTEGSSAANVLTF.

This clonotype was detected only a few times. This chain links TRBV12-3 or TRBV12-4 with TRBJ1-6; the match to TRBD1 covers 8 bases. The J segment lost 13 bases and the V segment lost 5 bases, leaving 7 bases of the junction unmatched. There are 13 residues in the CDR3. The chain's CDR3 is CASSLTGVSPLHF. The CDR3 DNA reads as TGTGCCAGCAGTCTGACAGGGGTATCGCCCCTCCACTTT.

The chain carries TRBV5-4 and TRBJ2-1; D not certain. The CDR3 contains 13 residues. Germline CDR1 and CDR2: SGHNT and YYREEE (reference sequence). The ends were cut back, 2 bases at V and 4 bases at J, with 7 bases in the middle. The CDR3 DNA reads as TGTGCCAGCAGCTTCGTAGGGTACAATGAGCAGTTCTTC. Protein sequence: CASSFVGYNEQFF.

This clonotype showed up just a few times. The rearrangement links TRBV5-1 to TRBJ2-7, with 13 positions matching TRBD2. This CDR3 contains 14 residues. V was pared by 4 bases and J by 7 bases, with 5 bases of the junction left unmatched. CDR1 is SGHRS, CDR2 YFSETQ, per germline. As DNA, the CDR3 is TGCGCCAGCAGCGAAGGGACTAGCGGGGAAGAGCAGTACTTC. Amino acids: CASSEGTSGEEQYF.

The chain couples TRBV6-2 or TRBV6-3 to TRBJ1-1; 7 bases agree with TRBD1. CDR1 is MNHEY, CDR2 SVGEGT, per germline. The CDR3 covers 16 residues. V was pared by 6 bases and J by 5 bases, with 15 bases of the junction left unmatched. The CDR3 DNA reads TGTGCCAGCAGCAACTACCAGACAGGGCGGGCAACTGAAGCTTTCTTT. Its protein product is CASSNYQTGRATEAFF.

This clonotype occurred a few times. In nucleotides, the CDR3 is TGTGCCAGCACCCGCGGGACTGACTTTCGTCTCGGGGCCAACGTCCTGACTTTC. Amino acid sequence: CASTRGTDFRLGANVLTF. The chain has TRBV5-6 and TRBJ2-6; a possible D gene is TRBD2 (6 bases). In germline, CDR1 is SGHDT, CDR2 YYEEEE. With 6 bases removed from V and 4 bases from J, the gap between germline ends came to 23 bases. The CDR3 spans 18 residues.

This chain connects TRBV6-5 to TRBJ1-1, with D hard to call. Trimming removed 6 bases at V and 4 bases at J, with 9 bases between. CDR1 and CDR2 (germline): MNHEY, SVGAGI. The CDR3 has 12 residues. DNA of the CDR3: TGTGCCAGCAGCCATGAGTTCACTGAAGCTTTCTTT. Its translation: CASSHEFTEAFF.

The genes are TRBV6-5 and TRBJ1-1; D unclear. Trimming removed 0 bases at V and 11 bases at J, with 16 bases between. The CDR3 covers 14 residues. The germline V gene encodes CDR1 MNHEY and CDR2 SVGAGI. The CDR3 sequence: CASSYSASHFAAFF. DNA of the CDR3: TGTGCCAGCAGTTACTCAGCCAGCCACTTTGCGGCTTTCTTT.

V gene TRBV9 combines with J gene TRBJ2-3; 11 nucleotides match TRBD2. V was clipped by 3 bases and J by 2 bases; unmatched bases: 8. Germline loops: CDR1 SGDLS, CDR2 YYNGEE. This CDR3 region has 17 residues. Here the CDR3 reads CASSAHALAGVTDTQYF. The CDR3 DNA reads TGTGCCAGCAGCGCTCACGCACTAGCGGGGGTCACAGATACGCAGTATTTT.

The V call is TRBV4-2, the J call TRBJ2-1; D gene unclear. Per germline, CDR1 LGHNA and CDR2 YNFKEQ. The CDR3 contains 12 residues. V lost 1 base to trimming and J lost 7 bases, with 5 bases between them. The CDR3 DNA reads as TGTGCCAGCAGCCAAGCCAATAATGAGCAGTTCTTC. It is translated as CASSQANNEQFF.

The chain has TRBV5-1 and TRBJ2-1; 10 bases are shared with TRBD2. Germline assignment: CDR1 SGHRS and CDR2 YFSETQ. The CDR3 loop spans 17 amino acids. J was trimmed by 0 bases and V by 7 bases; bases with no gene match: 10. For the CDR3, the DNA is TGCGCCAGCGGAACACCGGGACTAGCGACCTCCTACAATGAGCAGTTCTTC. Protein sequence: CASGTPGLATSYNEQFF.

The V and J genes are TRBV7-2 and TRBJ2-7; 9 nucleotides match TRBD1. Germline V CDR1 and CDR2: SGHTA, FQGNSA. The CDR3 has 16 residues. Trimming cost V 5 bases and J 3 bases; bases outside gene matches: 11. The CDR3 protein is CASSTSGTGRHYEQYV. CDR3 coding DNA: TGTGCCAGCAGCACCTCCGGGACAGGGCGGCACTACGAGCAGTACGTC.

The rearrangement joins TRBV6-6 to TRBJ1-2, with a tentative D call TRBD1 (6 bases). This CDR3 is 16 amino acids long. CDR1 MNHNY and CDR2 SVGAGI come from the germline V gene (reference sequence). V shed 0 bases and J shed 7 bases, with 18 bases lying between them. The chain's CDR3 is CASSYSSQGWKSGYTF. CDR3 nucleotides: TGTGCCAGCAGTTACTCGTCCCAGGGGTGGAAAAGTGGCTACACCTTC.